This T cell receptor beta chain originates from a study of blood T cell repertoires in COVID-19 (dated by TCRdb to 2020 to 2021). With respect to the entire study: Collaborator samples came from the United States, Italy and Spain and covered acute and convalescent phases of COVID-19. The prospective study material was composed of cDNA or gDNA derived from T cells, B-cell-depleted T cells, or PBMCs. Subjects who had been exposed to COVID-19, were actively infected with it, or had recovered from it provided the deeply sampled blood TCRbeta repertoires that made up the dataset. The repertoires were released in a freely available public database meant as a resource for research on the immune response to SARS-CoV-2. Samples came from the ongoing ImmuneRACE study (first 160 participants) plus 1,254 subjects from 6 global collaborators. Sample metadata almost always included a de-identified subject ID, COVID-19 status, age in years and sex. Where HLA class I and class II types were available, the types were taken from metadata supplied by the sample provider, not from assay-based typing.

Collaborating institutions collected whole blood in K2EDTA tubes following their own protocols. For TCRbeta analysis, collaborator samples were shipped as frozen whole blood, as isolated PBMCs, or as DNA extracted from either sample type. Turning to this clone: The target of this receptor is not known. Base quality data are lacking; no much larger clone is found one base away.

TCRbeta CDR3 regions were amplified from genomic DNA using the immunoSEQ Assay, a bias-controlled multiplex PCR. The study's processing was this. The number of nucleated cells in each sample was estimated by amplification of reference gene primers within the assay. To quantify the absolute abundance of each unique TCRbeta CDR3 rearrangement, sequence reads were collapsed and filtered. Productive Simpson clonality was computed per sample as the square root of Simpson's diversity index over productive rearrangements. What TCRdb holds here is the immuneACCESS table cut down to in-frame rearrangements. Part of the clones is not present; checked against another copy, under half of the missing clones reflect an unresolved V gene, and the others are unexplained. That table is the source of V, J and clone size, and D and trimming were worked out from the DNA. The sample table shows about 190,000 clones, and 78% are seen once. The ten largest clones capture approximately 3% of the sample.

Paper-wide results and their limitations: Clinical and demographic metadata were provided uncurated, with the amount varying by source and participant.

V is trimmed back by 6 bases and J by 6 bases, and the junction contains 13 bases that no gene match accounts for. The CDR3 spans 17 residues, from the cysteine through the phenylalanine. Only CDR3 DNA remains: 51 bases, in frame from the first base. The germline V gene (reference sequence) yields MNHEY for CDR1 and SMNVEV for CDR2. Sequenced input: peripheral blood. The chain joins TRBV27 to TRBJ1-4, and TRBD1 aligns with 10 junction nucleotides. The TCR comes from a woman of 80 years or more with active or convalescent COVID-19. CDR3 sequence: CASSPPRGTGDDEKLFF. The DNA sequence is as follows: TGTGCCAGCAGCCCTCCTCGTGGGACAGGGGACGATGAAAAACTGTTTTTT.